Following are 8 T cell receptor delta chains from one sample sequenced in a study of gamma-delta chains in newborns, infants, children. TCRdb repeated clone calling on the reads with CATT. The sample includes 6,500 to 8,000 delta-chain clones, around 10% seen only once; the top ten take approximately 7.1%. Specimen: blood. The origin of the receptors is a child who was a newborn, infant or young child, either healthy, febrile or measles-vaccinated (not recorded which).

A few counts support this clone. The DNA of the CDR3 is TGTGCCTGTGACTCCTTATTACTGGGGGATCCTAACACCGATAAACTCATCTTT. It specifies CACDSLLLGDPNTDKLIF. This sequence joins TRDV2 and TRDJ1, with 10 bases aligning to TRDD3. The CDR3 is 18 amino acids. Germline V gene data show CDR1 as GEAIGNYY and CDR2 as EKD. With V trimmed by 3 bases and J by 0 bases, 12 bases remained unmatched.

On this clone: The junction differs from germline at one of its ends, possibly a read error. Other DNA sequences within the sample encode an identical CDR3. This chain uses TRDV2 with TRDJ1; D uncertain. The germline gives CDR1 GEAIGNYY, CDR2 EKD. CDR3 length: 16 amino acids. CDR3 region: CACDTVQNLYTDKLIF. CDR3 DNA sequence: TGTGCCTGTGACACCGTACAGAACTTGTACACCGACAAACTCATCTTT.

This clone was picked up a small number of times. This chain links TRDV2 with TRDJ1; TRDD3 matches 10 bases. This CDR3 comprises 20 residues. The trim removed 0 bases at V and 1 base at J, leaving 16 bases unmatched. Germline V gene lookup returns CDR1 GEAIGNYY and CDR2 EKD. The CDR3 DNA follows: TGTGCCTGTGACACCGTCGGTGGGGGATACCGCCGGAGGCTCACCGATAAACTCATCTTT. Amino acids: CACDTVGGGYRRRLTDKLIF.

The chain uses TRDV2 and TRDJ1; D perhaps matches TRDD2 (5 bases). Germline CDR1 reads GEAIGNYY; CDR2 reads EKD. V lost 0 bases to trimming and J lost 0 bases, with 19 bases between them. This CDR3 is built from 18 residues. CDR3: CACDTVAYGRSYTDKLIF. CDR3 DNA: TGTGCCTGTGACACCGTGGCCTACGGACGCTCCTACACCGATAAACTCATCTTT.

The V gene reported is TRDV2; the J gene is uncalled; whether TRDD3, the table's D call, matches the DNA was not checked. The CDR3 has 21 residues. Germline V gene lookup returns CDR1 GEAIGNYY and CDR2 EKD. The CDR3: CACDTAGGYGRSSWDTRQVFF. CDR3 DNA sequence: TGTGCCTGTGACACCGCCGGGGGATACGGGCGGAGCTCCTGGGACACCCGACAGGTGTTTTTC.

Turning to this clone: At one boundary the junction diverges from the germline segment, which might be a read error. This sequence joins TRDV2 and TRDJ3, with 12 bases aligning to TRDD3. From germline, CDR1 is GEAIGNYY and CDR2 EKD. The CDR3 extends over 18 amino acids. CDR3 DNA: TGTGCCTGTGACGTAGTACTGGGGGATACCTGGGGCACCCGACAGATGTTTTTC. Translation gives CACDVVLGDTWGTRQMFF.

Within the sample, this clone is large. Other nucleotide sequences in the sample specify the same CDR3. V usage is TRDV2 and J usage is TRDJ1; 10 bases are shared with TRDD3. This CDR3 region has 16 residues. Trimming removed 0 bases from V and 2 bases from J; junction bases left unmatched: 5. Germline V gene sequence: CDR1 GEAIGNYY, CDR2 EKD. This chain's CDR3 is CACDTVGDTRTDKLIF. In DNA form, the CDR3 reads TGTGCCTGTGACACCGTGGGGGATACTAGGACCGATAAACTCATCTTT.

This clone was recorded a few times. The chain recombines TRDV2 with TRDJ1, with 7 bases lining up with TRDD3. TCRdb is silent on the J gene; assignment here came from matching the DNA to germline. The V and J ends lost 3 bases and 4 bases, in that order; junction bases with no gene match: 22. Germline-derived CDR1 and CDR2 are GEAIGNYY and EKD. The CDR3 sequence is 19 residues long. The CDR3 nucleotides read TGTGCCTGTGACGGCCTCCCTTCGGCGGGGGGATTGTTTAGCGATAAACTCATCTTT. Amino acid sequence: CACDGLPSAGGLFSDKLIF.